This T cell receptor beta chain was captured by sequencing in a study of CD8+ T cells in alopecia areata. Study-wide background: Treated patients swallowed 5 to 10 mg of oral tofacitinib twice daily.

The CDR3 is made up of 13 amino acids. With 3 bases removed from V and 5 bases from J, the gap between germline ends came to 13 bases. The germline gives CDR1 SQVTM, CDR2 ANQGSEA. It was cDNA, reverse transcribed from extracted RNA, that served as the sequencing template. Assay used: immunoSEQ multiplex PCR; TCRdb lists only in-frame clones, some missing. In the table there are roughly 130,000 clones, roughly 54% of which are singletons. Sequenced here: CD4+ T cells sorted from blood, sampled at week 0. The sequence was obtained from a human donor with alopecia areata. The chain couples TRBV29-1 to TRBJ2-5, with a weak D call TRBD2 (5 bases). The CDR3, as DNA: TGCAGCGTTGATGGACTGATCGGGGAGACCCAGTACTTC. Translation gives CSVDGLIGETQYF.